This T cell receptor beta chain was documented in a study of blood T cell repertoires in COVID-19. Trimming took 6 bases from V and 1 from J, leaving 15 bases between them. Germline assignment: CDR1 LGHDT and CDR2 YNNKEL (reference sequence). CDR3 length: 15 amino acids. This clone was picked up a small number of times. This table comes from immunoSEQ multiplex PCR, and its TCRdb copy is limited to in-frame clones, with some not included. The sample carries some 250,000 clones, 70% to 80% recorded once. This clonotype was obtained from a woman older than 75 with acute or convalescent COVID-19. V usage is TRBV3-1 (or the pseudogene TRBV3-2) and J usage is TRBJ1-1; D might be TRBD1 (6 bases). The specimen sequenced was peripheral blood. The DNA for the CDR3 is TGTGCCAGCAGGCTCGAGGGGGTTGAGAACACTGAAGCTTTCTTT. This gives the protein CASRLEGVENTEAFF.